This record covers a single TCR beta chain. Per germline, CDR1 SNHLY and CDR2 FYNNEI. The CDR3 spans 15 residues. Trimming left V 8 bases short and J 10 bases short, with 21 bases between. This record belongs to a study of T cell responses to AZD1222 COVID-19 vaccine. Libraries were prepared by immunoSEQ multiplex PCR; TCRdb keeps only in-frame clonotypes and omits some of them. The table lists some 140,000 clones, more than 85% of them singletons. The chain links TRBV2 to TRBJ1-6, with D maybe TRBD1 (6 bases). This TCR derives from an adult who received the AZD1222 COVID-19 vaccine. Source: peripheral blood, taken 28 days after the second AZD1222 dose. The CDR3 region is CASQVSGGANSPLHF. CDR3 nucleotide sequence: TGTGCCAGCCAAGTAAGTGGGGGGGCGAACTCACCCCTCCACTTT.